This TCR beta chain was sequenced for a study of cytomegalovirus exposure and HLA in healthy donors. PCR was performed using 60 Vbeta and 13 Jbeta primers. Sequencing was performed with immunoSEQ multiplex PCR; in TCRdb, only in-frame clones are kept and a portion is missing. The sample includes some 150,000 clones, under 80% of them seen just once. The CDR3 extends over 13 amino acids. V was shortened by 3 bases and J by 3 bases, with 5 bases between the two germline ends. The germline gives CDR1 LNHDA, CDR2 SQIVND (reference sequence). Whole-study results and caveats: Both high specificity and high sensitivity reportedly marked the classifier's diagnosis of cytomegalovirus status. More clonal expansion characterized HLA-associated TCR beta chains than equally common others in a later analysis. The availability of immune exposure information extended only to CMV serostatus. TCR beta chains numbering 164 were designated cytomegalovirus-associated.

Note on this clone: Antigen: not known.

The material sequenced was PBMCs. The chain recombines TRBV19 with TRBJ2-2, with D unclear. This TCR was sampled from a man aged 40-49 years in good health and CMV-seronegative. Here the CDR3 DNA reads TGTGCCAGTAGTATCCGCGACACCGGGGAGCTGTTTTTT. Translated: CASSIRDTGELFF.